A single sample gave rise to the 9 T cell receptor beta chains below, sequenced in a study of blood T cells in healthy people across ages. A second roughly 6 to 11 cycle PCR used barcoded and J-beta primers. TCRdb called the 5' RACE reads again in MiXCR, with one record for every CDR3 protein. The top ten hold roughly 14% of the sample, which has over 500,000 distinct CDR3 sequences, about 50% seen once. The sequenced material came from blood. Every receptor here comes from an elderly woman in good health.

The genes are TRBV20-1 and TRBJ2-7; TRBD2 might be the D (5 bases). The J call is uncertain, as TRBJ2-5 better fits the DNA end. Germline-derived CDR1 and CDR2 are DFQATT and SNEGSKA (reference sequence). The CDR3 length is 12 residues. As DNA, the CDR3 is TGCAGTGCTAGGGTTAGGAGGCAGACCCAGTACTTC. Its translation is CSARVRRQTQYF.

V and J are TRBV2 and TRBJ2-7; perhaps TRBD1 as D (5 bases). V lost 4 bases and J lost 7, with 14 bases in between. Germline loops: CDR1 SNHLY, CDR2 FYNNEI. The CDR3 extends over 13 amino acids. The CDR3 sequence is CASSGRQGGEQYF. DNA of the CDR3: TGTGCCAGCAGTGGGCGTCAGGGCGGTGAGCAGTACTTC.

This clonotype has a count of ten or more. The chain has TRBV3-1 and TRBJ2-1, with D possibly called TRBD1 or TRBD2 (6 bases each). The V end was cut by 1 base, the J end by 2 bases, with 9 bases between. Germline CDR1 and CDR2: LGHDT and YNNKEL (reference sequence). The CDR3 consists of 15 residues. The CDR3 DNA reads as TGTGCCAGCAGCCAAGCGGGGGCGACCTACAATGAGCAGTTCTTC. This encodes CASSQAGATYNEQFF.

The chain links TRBV21-1 to TRBJ1-4; the table's TRBD1 call for D was not verified on the DNA. TRBV21-1 is a pseudogene. CDR3 length: 15 amino acids. The CDR3 DNA sequence: TGTGCCAGCAGCTATCCAGGGGGCCGGGGTGAAAAACTGTTTTTT. This translates into CASSYPGGRGEKLFF.

The rearrangement links TRBV19 to TRBJ2-1; D remains unclear. V lost 11 bases and J 6 bases, leaving 23 bases between the germline ends. There are 15 residues in the CDR3. The germline gives CDR1 LNHDA, CDR2 SQIVND (reference sequence). The DNA of the CDR3 is TGTGCCTCTAGTGGAAGGTCCTTTGGGCTCAATGAGCAGTTCTTC. It is translated as CASSGRSFGLNEQFF.

At least ten counts were recorded for this clonotype. The chain uses TRBV20-1 and TRBJ2-4; 7 bases are shared with TRBD2. From germline, CDR1 is DFQATT and CDR2 SNEGSKA (reference sequence). The V gene end was trimmed by 7 bases and the J gene end by 7 bases; junction bases not matched to a gene: 13. The CDR3 has 14 amino acids. The CDR3 reads CSDLERGGSNIQYF. Here the CDR3 DNA reads TGCAGTGACCTCGAGCGGGGTGGCTCGAACATTCAGTACTTC.

About this clonotype itself: A read error may be the cause here, since a much bigger clone is one base away. This chain connects TRBV27 to TRBJ2-1; D is possibly TRBD2 (5 bases). V was trimmed by 6 bases and J by 12 bases, leaving 18 bases between them. Germline CDR1 reads MNHEY; CDR2 reads SMNVEV (reference sequence). This CDR3 comprises 13 residues. Here the CDR3 DNA reads TGTGCCAGCAGGGGAGCCGTTACCCATGGGCAGTTCTTC. Protein: CASRGAVTHGQFF.

The CDR3 region has the DNA TGTGCCAGCACAAGGGGCAGGGCGAACACTGAAGCTTTCTTT. This translates into CASTRGRANTEAFF. J is TRBJ1-1 and V is TRBV7-2, with D tentatively TRBD1 (5 bases). There are 14 residues in the CDR3. Germline V gene lookup returns CDR1 SGHTA and CDR2 FQGNSA. Trimming pared 7 bases from V and 1 base from J, leaving 13 bases between.

The genes are TRBV7-6 and TRBJ2-7; 10 nucleotides align to TRBD1. This CDR3 region has 14 residues. Germline CDR1 is SGHVS and CDR2 is FNYEAQ. After removal of 5 bases from V and 5 bases from J, the junction contained 6 bases not matched to a gene. The CDR3 region is CASSPGTGAHEQYF. CDR3 sequence (DNA): TGTGCCAGCAGCCCCGGGACAGGGGCCCACGAGCAGTACTTC.